Listed below are T cell receptor beta chains from one sample, sequenced in a study of technical replicates of blood from several donors. Sequencing was performed with immunoSEQ multiplex PCR; in TCRdb, only in-frame clones are kept and a portion is missing. The profile covers 66,000 or so clones, with almost 97% appearing a single time and just under 0.2% taken by the ten largest. The specimen sequenced was T cells isolated from PBMCs. The receptors were gathered from a human donor in good health. Each CDR3 is given without its conserved first and last residue. Each record gives: clone size, V gene, CDR3 protein. The size entry is marked missing in some rows and otherwise reads once, few, many or a size class.

clone size: NA
V gene: TRBV7-2
CDR3 protein: ASSFLAASYEQY

clone size: NA
V gene: TRBV6-4
CDR3 protein: ASSRGSNTEAF

clone size: NA
V gene: TRBV5-1
CDR3 protein: ASSLGPALTEAF

clone size: NA
V gene: TRBV5-6
CDR3 protein: ASSLWGGGKPQH

clone size: once
V gene: TRBV7-8
CDR3 protein: ASSNLWAGRTTEAF

clone size: NA
V gene: TRBV6-5
CDR3 protein: ASSYWGGSDTQY

clone size: once
V gene: TRBV2
CDR3 protein: ASIIGQGSAEAF

clone size: NA
V gene: TRBV5-5
CDR3 protein: ASSFPLGGRGTEQF

clone size: NA
V gene: TRBV2
CDR3 protein: ASSDRRAEHSSVRYEQY

clone size: NA
V gene: TRBV2
CDR3 protein: ASSLRTGPMNTEAF

clone size: once
V gene: TRBV29-1
CDR3 protein: SVGGGANVLT

clone size: NA
V gene: TRBV9
CDR3 protein: ASSAGLDRETQY

clone size: NA
V gene: TRBV5-1
CDR3 protein: ASSIGLAGGYEQY

clone size: NA
V gene: TRBV4-2
CDR3 protein: ASSHDQPRTGHKNIQY

clone size: NA
V gene: TRBV2
CDR3 protein: ASSGSQGPKTGTEAF

clone size: NA
V gene: TRBV5-1
CDR3 protein: ASRREPGTGLGNTEAF

clone size: NA
V gene: TRBV6-5
CDR3 protein: ASRIRGVAANVLT

clone size: NA
V gene: TRBV14
CDR3 protein: ASNGQGPEQF

clone size: NA
V gene: TRBV25-1
CDR3 protein: ASSVPSGGTQY

clone size: once
V gene: TRBV18
CDR3 protein: ASSPLGRGRSSYEQY

clone size: once
V gene: TRBV5-1
CDR3 protein: ASSLASGSNQPQH

clone size: NA
V gene: TRBV4-2
CDR3 protein: ASSQDFVGLYLH

clone size: NA
V gene: TRBV29-1
CDR3 protein: SVEVGANTEAF

clone size: NA
V gene: TRBV7-7
CDR3 protein: ASRPGGTSGTGELF

clone size: NA
V gene: TRBV28
CDR3 protein: ASRTGQPGNTIY

clone size: NA
V gene: TRBV2
CDR3 protein: ASRIRSSGETQY

clone size: NA
V gene: TRBV28
CDR3 protein: ASSPGQGNQPQH

clone size: NA
V gene: TRBV27
CDR3 protein: ASSPRRTTTFLSYEQY

clone size: NA
V gene: TRBV29-1
CDR3 protein: SGTGAINTEAF

clone size: NA
V gene: TRBV5-8
CDR3 protein: ASSSGLAAIYEQY

clone size: NA
V gene: TRBV7-8
CDR3 protein: ASSSPGWSNEKLF

clone size: NA
V gene: TRBV6-5
CDR3 protein: ASSYGGQGNEQY

clone size: NA
V gene: TRBV18
CDR3 protein: ASSPAEDNYGYT

clone size: NA
V gene: TRBV9
CDR3 protein: ASSVTPASGRTETQY